This TCR beta chain was identified during a study of identical twins. A universal primer site was created by template switching, with the cDNA bearing unique molecular identifiers. TCRdb recomputed calls from the 5' RACE reads with MiXCR, one row per CDR3 protein. The sample records about 470,000 distinct CDR3 sequences, less than 25% being singletons. This CDR3 has 14 residues. V gave up 4 bases and J gave up 4 bases; unmatched junction bases: 8. Germline V gives CDR1 GTSNPN, CDR2 SVGIG (reference sequence). The same specimen was also included in a second study, on T cells expressing NK-cell markers. That source notes: Each TCR beta repertoire originated in sorted T cells that were CD3+CD56+NKG2C+, CD3+CD56+NKG2C- or CD3+CD56-NKG2C+.

The rearrangement uses TRBV30 and TRBJ1-2, with TRBD1 matching over 8 bases. This clonotype was obtained from a woman aged 18-30 years in good health. Sequencing was carried out using CD4+ T cells sorted from blood. The CDR3 DNA sequence: TGTGCCTGGACAACAGGGGGATTTAGCTATGGCTACACCTTC. Translated, it gives CAWTTGGFSYGYTF.